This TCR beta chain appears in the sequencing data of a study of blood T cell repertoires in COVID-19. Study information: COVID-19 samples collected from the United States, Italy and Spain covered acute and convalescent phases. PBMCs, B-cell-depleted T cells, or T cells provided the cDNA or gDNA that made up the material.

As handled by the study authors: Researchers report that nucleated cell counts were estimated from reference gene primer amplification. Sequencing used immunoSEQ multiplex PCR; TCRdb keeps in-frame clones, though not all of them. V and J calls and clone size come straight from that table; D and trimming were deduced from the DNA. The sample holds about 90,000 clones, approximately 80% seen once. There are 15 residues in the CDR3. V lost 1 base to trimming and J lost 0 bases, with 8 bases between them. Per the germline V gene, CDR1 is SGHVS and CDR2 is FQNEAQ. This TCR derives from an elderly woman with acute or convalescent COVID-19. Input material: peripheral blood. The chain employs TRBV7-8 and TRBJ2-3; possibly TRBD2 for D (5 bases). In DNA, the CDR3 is TGTGCCAGCAGCTTAGACCGGGGTAGCACAGATACGCAGTATTTT. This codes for CASSLDRGSTDTQYF.